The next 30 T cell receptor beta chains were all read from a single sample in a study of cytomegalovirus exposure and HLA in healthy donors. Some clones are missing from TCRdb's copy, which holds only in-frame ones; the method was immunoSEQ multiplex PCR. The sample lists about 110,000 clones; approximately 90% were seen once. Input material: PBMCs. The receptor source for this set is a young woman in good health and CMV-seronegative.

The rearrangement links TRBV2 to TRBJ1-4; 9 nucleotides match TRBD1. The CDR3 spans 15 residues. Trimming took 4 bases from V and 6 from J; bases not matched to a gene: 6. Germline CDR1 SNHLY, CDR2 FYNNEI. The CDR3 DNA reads TGTGCCAGCAGTGGGACAGGGGTCCAACATGAAAAACTGTTTTTT. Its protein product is CASSGTGVQHEKLFF. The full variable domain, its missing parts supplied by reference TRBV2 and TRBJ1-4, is EPEVTQTPSHQVTQMGQEVILRCVPISNHLYFYWYRQILGQKVEFLVSFYNNEISEKSEIFDDQFSVERPDGSNFTLKIRSTKLEDSAMYFCASSGTGVQHEKLFFGSGTQLSVL.

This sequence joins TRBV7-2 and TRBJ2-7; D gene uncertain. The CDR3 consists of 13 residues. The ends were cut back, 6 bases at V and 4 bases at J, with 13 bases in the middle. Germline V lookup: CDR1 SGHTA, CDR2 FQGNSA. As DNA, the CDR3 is TGTGCCAGCAGTCCCCGAGCACGGTACGAGCAGTACTTC. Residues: CASSPRARYEQYF.

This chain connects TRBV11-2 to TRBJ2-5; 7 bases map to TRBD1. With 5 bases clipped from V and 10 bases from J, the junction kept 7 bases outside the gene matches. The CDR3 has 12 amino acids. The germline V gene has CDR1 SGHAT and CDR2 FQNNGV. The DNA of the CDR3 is TGTGCCAGCAGCCGGGACAGAGAGGACCAGTACTTC. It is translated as CASSRDREDQYF.

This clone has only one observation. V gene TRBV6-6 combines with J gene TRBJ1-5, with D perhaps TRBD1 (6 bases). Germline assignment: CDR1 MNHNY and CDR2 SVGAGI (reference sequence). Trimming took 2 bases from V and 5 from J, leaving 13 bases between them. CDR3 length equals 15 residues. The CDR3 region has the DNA TGTGCCAGCAGTTACACGGACAGAAGGGATCAGCCCCAGCATTTT. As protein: CASSYTDRRDQPQHF.

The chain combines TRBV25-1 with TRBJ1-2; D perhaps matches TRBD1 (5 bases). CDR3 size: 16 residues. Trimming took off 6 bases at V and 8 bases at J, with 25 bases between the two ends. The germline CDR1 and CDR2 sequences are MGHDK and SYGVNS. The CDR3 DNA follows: TGTGCCAGCAGCACCCGAAATCGTGACAGCCAAGGGGGCTACACCTTC. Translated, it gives CASSTRNRDSQGGYTF.

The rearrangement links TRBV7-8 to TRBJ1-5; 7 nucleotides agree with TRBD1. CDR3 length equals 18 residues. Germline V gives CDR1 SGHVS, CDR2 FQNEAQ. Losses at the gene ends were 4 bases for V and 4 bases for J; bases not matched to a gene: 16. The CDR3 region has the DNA TGTGCCAGCAGCTCACGCACAACAATGGGACAGTTGAATCAGCCCCAGCATTTT. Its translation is CASSSRTTMGQLNQPQHF.

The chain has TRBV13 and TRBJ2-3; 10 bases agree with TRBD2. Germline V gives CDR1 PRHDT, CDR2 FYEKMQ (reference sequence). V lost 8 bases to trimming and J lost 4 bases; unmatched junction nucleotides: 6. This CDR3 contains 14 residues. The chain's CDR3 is CASEAGGRADTQYF. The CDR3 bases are TGTGCCAGCGAAGCGGGAGGGCGAGCAGATACGCAGTATTTT.

The CDR3 nucleotides are TGTGCCAGCTCGGCTAGCGCGTACAATGAGCAGTTCTTC. This sequence encodes CASSASAYNEQFF. The rearrangement joins TRBV2 to TRBJ2-1, with D perhaps TRBD2 (6 bases). The ends were cut back, 8 bases at V and 4 bases at J, with 12 bases in the middle. Per germline, CDR1 SNHLY and CDR2 FYNNEI. The CDR3 contains 13 residues.

CDR3 sequence: CASSQDRVYRGSYEQYF. DNA for the CDR3: TGCGCCAGCAGCCAAGATAGGGTGTACAGGGGGTCCTACGAGCAGTACTTC. The gene calls are TRBV4-1 and TRBJ2-7; 8 bases are a match to TRBD1. From germline, CDR1 is MGHRA and CDR2 YSYEKL. This CDR3 region has 17 residues. Trimming at V came to 0 bases and at J to 1 base, leaving 8 bases not matched to a gene.

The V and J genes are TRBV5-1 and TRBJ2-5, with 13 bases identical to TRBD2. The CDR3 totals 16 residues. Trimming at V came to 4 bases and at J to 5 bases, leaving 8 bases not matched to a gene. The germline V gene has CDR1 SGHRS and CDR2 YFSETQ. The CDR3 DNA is TGCGCCAGCAGCCGAACCGGACTAGCGGGAGTTGAGACCCAGTACTTC. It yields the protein CASSRTGLAGVETQYF.

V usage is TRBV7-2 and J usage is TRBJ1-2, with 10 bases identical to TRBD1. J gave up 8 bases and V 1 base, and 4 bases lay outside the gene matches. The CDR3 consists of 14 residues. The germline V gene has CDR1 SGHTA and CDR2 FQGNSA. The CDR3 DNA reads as TGTGCCAGCAGCTTAGGCGGGACAGGGGCGGGCTACACCTTC. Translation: CASSLGGTGAGYTF.

The CDR3 DNA sequence: TGCGCCAGCAGCCAAGGGGCCCGGGGTAGCTCTGGAAACACCATATATTTT. This translates into CASSQGARGSSGNTIYF. The rearrangement links TRBV4-3 to TRBJ1-3; D unclear. V gave up 1 base and J gave up 0 bases, with 13 bases separating them. The CDR3 contains 17 residues. Germline CDR1 reads LGHNA; CDR2 reads YSLEER.

The CDR3 is CASSLGVGQSIRYTF. In DNA, the CDR3 is TGCGCCAGCAGCTTAGGGGTGGGACAGTCCATTCGCTACACCTTC. This chain connects TRBV5-1 to TRBJ1-2, with TRBD1 matching over 7 bases. V gave up 2 bases and J gave up 9 bases; unmatched junction bases: 13. The germline V gene has CDR1 SGHRS and CDR2 YFSETQ. This CDR3 comprises 15 residues. Full variable domain (missing parts from reference TRBV5-1 and TRBJ1-2): KAGVTQTPRYLIKTRGQQVTLSCSPISGHRSVSWYQQTPGQGLQFLFEYFSETQRNKGNFPGRFSGRQFSNSRSEMNVSTLELGDSALYLCASSLGVGQSIRYTFGSGTRLTVV.

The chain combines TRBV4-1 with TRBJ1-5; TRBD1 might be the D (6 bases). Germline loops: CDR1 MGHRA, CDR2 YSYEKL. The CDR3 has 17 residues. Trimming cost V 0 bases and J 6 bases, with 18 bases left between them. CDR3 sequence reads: CASSQEGNNRVGQPQHF. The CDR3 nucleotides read TGCGCCAGCAGCCAAGAAGGAAATAACAGGGTCGGTCAGCCCCAGCATTTT.

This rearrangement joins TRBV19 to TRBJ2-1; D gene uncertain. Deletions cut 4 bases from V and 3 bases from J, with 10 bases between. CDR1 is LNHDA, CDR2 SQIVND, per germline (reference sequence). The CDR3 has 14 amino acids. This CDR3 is CASSRQHFYNEQFF. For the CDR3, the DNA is TGTGCCAGTAGTAGACAACACTTCTACAATGAGCAGTTCTTC.

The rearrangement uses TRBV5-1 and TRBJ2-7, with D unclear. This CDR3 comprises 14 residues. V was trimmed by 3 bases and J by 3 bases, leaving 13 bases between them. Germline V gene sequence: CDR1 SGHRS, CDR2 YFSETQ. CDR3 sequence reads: CASSSAPPGYEQYF. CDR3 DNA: TGCGCCAGCAGCTCAGCCCCCCCGGGCTACGAGCAGTACTTC.

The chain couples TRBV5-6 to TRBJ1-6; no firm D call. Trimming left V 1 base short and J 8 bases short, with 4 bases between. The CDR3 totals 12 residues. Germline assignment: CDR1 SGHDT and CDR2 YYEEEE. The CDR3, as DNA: TGTGCCAGCAGCTTGTATCATTCACCCCTCCACTTT. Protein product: CASSLYHSPLHF.

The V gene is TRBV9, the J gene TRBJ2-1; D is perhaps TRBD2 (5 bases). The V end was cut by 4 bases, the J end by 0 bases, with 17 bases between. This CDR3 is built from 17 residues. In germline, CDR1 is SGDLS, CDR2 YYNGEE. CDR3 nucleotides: TGTGCCAGCAGCTCCCGTGTAGGGAGTAGCTCCTACAATGAGCAGTTCTTC. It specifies CASSSRVGSSSYNEQFF. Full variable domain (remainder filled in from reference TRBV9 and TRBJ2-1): DSGVTQTPKHLITATGQRVTLRCSPRSGDLSVYWYQQSLDQGLQFLIQYYNGEERAKGNILERFSAQQFPDLHSELNLSSLELGDSALYFCASSSRVGSSSYNEQFFGPGTRLTVL.

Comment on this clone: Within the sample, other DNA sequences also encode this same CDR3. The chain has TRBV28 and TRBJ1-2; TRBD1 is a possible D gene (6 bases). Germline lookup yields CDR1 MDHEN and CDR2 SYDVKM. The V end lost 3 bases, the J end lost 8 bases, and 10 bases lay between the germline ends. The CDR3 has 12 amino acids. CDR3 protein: CASSLQGYGYTF. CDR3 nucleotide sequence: TGTGCCAGCAGTTTGCAGGGGTACGGCTACACCTTC.

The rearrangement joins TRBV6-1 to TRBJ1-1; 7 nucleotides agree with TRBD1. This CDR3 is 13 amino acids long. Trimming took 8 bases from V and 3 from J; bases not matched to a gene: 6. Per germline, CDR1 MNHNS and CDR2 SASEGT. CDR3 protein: CASPRGVYTEAFF. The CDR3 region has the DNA TGTGCCAGCCCCAGGGGGGTTTACACTGAAGCTTTCTTT.

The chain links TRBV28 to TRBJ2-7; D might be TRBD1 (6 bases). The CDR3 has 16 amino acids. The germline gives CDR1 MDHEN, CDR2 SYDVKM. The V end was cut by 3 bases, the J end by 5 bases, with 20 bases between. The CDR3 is CASSLLGEQGGDEQYF. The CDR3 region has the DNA TGTGCCAGCAGTTTGTTAGGGGAACAGGGTGGCGACGAGCAGTACTTC.

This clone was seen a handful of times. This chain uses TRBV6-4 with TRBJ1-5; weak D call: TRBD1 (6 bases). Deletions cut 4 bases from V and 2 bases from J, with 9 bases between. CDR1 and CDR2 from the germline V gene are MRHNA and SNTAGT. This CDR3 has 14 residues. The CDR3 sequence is CASSAEGGNQPQHF. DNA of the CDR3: TGTGCCAGCAGTGCCGAGGGGGGCAATCAGCCCCAGCATTTT.

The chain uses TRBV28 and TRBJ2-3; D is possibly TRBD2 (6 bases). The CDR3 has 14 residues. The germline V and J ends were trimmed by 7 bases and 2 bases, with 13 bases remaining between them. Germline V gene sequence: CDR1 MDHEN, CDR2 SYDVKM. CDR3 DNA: TGTGCCAGCAATACACCGGGACTCACAGATACGCAGTATTTT. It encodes CASNTPGLTDTQYF.

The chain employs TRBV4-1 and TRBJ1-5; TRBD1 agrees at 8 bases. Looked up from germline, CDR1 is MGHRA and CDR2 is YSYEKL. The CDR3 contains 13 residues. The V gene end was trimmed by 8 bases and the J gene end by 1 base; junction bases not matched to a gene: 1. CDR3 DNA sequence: TGCGCCAGCGGACAGGGAAGCAATCAGCCCCAGCATTTT. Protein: CASGQGSNQPQHF.

CDR3 protein: CASSRDRGYYEQYF. As DNA, the CDR3 is TGTGCCAGCAGTCGGGACAGGGGTTACTACGAGCAGTACTTC. The rearrangement links TRBV7-2 to TRBJ2-7; 10 bases agree with TRBD1. CDR1 and CDR2 (germline): SGHTA, FQGNSA. Trimming cost V 6 bases and J 3 bases; bases outside gene matches: 5. The length of the CDR3 is 14 residues. Using reference TRBV7-2 and TRBJ2-7 for the parts outside the CDR3, the full variable domain is GAGVSQSPSNKVTEKGKDVELRCDPISGHTALYWYRQSLGQGLEFLIYFQGNSAPDKSGLPSDRFSAERTGGSVSTLTIQRTQQEDSAVYLCASSRDRGYYEQYFGPGTRLTVT.

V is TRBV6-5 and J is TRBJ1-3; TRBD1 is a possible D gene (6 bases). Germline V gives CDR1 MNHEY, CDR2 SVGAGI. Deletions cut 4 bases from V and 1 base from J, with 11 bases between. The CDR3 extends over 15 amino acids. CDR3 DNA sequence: TGTGCCAGCAGTTTGAGGGGGGGGTCTGGAAACACCATATATTTT. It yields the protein CASSLRGGSGNTIYF.

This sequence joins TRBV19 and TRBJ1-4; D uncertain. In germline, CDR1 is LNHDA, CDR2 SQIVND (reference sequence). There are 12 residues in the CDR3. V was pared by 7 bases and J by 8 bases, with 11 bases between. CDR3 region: CASTASREKLFF. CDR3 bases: TGTGCCAGTACCGCATCCAGGGAAAAACTGTTTTTT.

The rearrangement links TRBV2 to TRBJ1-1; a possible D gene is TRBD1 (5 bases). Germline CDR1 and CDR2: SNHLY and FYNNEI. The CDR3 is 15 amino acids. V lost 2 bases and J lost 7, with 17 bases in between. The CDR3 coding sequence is TGTGCCAGCAGTGAACGGTCGAAAGGGGTGGGTGAAGCTTTCTTT. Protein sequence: CASSERSKGVGEAFF.

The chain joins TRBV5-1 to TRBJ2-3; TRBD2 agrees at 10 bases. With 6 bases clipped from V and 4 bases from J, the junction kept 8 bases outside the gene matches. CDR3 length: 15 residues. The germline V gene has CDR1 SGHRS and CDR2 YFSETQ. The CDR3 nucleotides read TGCGCCAGCAACCCCAGCGGGAGGGCCGCAGATACGCAGTATTTT. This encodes CASNPSGRAADTQYF. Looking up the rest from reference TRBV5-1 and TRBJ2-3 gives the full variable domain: KAGVTQTPRYLIKTRGQQVTLSCSPISGHRSVSWYQQTPGQGLQFLFEYFSETQRNKGNFPGRFSGRQFSNSRSEMNVSTLELGDSALYLCASNPSGRAADTQYFGPGTRLTVL.

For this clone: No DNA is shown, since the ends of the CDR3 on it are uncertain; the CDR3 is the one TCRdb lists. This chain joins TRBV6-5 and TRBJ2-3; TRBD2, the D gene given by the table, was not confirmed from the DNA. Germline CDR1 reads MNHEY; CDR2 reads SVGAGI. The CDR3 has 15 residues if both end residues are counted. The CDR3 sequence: CASSSSTGGGDTQYF.